This TCR beta chain was observed in a study of blood T cell repertoires in COVID-19. The overall study: Researchers got acute and convalescent COVID-19 samples from the United States, Italy and Spain. The analysed material was cDNA or gDNA that came from T cells, B-cell-depleted T cells, or PBMCs.

In the source study's methods: The authors estimated nucleated cell counts from reference gene primer amplification. Clones were read by immunoSEQ multiplex PCR, and TCRdb kept only the in-frame ones, dropping some. V and J calls and clone size are those listed in that table; D and trimming were worked out from the DNA. The sample has about 150,000 clones; more than 75% are singletons. Sequencing used peripheral blood. This TCR was recovered from a man older than 75 with acute or convalescent COVID-19.

The CDR3 DNA sequence: TGTGCCAGCAGCCCTGGCGGGGGAGGCTACACCTTC. Encoded protein: CASSPGGGGYTF. The gene calls are TRBV7-3 and TRBJ1-2; tentatively, D is TRBD1 (5 bases). The CDR3 runs to 12 residues. Germline lookup yields CDR1 SGHTA and CDR2 FQGTGA. Trimming cost V 5 bases and J 8 bases, with 12 bases left between them.